The clone carrying this TCR beta chain was detected a few times. V was trimmed by 2 bases and J by 3 bases, leaving 4 bases between them. The CDR3 spans 12 residues. The germline V gene encodes CDR1 MNHNY and CDR2 SVGAGI (reference sequence). The data belong to a study of blood T cell repertoires in COVID-19. Assay used: immunoSEQ multiplex PCR; TCRdb lists only in-frame clones, some missing. The sample consists of about 100,000 clones, around three quarters of them appearing once. Sequencing was done on a sample of peripheral blood. The chain has TRBV6-6 and TRBJ1-2; D is undetermined. The sequence derives from a middle-aged man who had recovered from COVID-19. This CDR3 is CASSYADYGYTF. In nucleotides, the CDR3 is TGTGCCAGCAGTTACGCGGACTATGGCTACACCTTC.